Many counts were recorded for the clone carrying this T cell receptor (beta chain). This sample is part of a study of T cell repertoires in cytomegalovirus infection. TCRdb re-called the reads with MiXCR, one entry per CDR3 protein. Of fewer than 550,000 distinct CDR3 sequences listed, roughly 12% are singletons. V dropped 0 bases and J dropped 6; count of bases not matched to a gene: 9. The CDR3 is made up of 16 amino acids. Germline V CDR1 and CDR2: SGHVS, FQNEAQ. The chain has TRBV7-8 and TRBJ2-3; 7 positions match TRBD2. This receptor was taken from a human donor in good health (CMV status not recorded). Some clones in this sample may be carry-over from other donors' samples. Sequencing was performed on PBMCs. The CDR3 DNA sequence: TGTGCCAGCAGCTTAGCTCCCTGGGAGGGGAGGGATACGCAGTATTTT. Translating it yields CASSLAPWEGRDTQYF.